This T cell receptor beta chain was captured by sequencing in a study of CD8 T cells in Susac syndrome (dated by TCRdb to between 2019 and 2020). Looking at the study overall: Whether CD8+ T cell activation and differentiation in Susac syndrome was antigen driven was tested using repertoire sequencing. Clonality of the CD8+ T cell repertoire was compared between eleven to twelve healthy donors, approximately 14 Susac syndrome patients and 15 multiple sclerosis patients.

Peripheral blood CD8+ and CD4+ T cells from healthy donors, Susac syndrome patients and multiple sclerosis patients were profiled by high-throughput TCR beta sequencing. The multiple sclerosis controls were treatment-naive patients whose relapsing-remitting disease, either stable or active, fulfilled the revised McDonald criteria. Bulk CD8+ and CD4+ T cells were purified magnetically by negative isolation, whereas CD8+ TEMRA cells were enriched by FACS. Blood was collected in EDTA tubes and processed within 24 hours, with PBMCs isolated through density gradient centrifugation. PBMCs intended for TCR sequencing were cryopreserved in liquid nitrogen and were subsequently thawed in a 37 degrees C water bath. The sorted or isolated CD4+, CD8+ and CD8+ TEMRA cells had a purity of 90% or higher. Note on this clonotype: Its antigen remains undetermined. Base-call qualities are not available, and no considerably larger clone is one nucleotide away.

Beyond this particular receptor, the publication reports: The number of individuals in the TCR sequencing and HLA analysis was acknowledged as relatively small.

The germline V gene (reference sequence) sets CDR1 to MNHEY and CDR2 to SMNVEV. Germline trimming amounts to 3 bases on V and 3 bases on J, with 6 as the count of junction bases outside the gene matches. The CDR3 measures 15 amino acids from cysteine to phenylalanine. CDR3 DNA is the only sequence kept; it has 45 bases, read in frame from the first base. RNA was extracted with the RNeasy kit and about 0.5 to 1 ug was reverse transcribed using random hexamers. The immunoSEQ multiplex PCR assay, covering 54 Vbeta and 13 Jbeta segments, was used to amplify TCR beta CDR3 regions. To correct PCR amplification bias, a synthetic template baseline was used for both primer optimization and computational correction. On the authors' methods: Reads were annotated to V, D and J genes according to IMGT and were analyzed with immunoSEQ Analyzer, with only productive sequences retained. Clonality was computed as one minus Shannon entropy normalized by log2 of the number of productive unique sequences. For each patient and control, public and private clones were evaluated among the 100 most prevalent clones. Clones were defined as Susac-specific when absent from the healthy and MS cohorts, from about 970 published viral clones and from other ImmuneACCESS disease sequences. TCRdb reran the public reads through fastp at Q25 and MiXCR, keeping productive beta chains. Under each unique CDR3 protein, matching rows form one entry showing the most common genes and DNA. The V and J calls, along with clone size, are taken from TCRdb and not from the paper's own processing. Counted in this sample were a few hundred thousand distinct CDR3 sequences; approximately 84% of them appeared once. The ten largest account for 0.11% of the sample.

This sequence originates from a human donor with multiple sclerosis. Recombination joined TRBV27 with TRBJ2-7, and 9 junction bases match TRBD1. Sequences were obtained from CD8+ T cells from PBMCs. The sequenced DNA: TGTGCCAGCAGTTTTGTTCGGGACAGGGTCTACGAGCAGTACTTC. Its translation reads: CASSFVRDRVYEQYF.